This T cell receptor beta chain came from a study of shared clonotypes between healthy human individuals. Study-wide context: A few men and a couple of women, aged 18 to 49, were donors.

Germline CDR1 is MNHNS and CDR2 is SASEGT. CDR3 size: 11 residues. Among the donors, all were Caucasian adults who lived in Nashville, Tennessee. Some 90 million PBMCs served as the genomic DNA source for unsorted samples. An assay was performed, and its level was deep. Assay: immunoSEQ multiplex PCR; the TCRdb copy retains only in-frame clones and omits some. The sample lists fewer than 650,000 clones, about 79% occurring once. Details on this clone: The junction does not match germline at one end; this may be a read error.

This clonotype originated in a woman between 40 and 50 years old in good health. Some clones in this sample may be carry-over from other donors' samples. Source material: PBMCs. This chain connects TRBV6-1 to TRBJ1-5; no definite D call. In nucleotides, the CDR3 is TGTGCCAGCAGTGAACATCAGCCCCGGCATTTT. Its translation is CASSEHQPRHF.